This TCR beta chain is drawn from a study of blood T cell repertoires in COVID-19. Across the study: T cells, B-cell-depleted T cells, or PBMCs provided the cDNA or gDNA that served as material.

In the study's own analysis: It was from reference gene primer amplification that nucleated cell counts were estimated. TCRdb keeps only in-frame clones here, not all; method: immunoSEQ multiplex PCR. That table supplies the V and J calls and clone size; D and trimming were determined from the DNA. The repertoire consists of approximately 130,000 clones, with 84% occurring once and the leading ten covering about 13%. The CDR3 sequence is 16 residues long. Germline trimming cut 4 bases from V and 7 bases from J; bases unmatched to any gene: 12. Germline-derived CDR1 and CDR2 are SGHRS and YFSETQ. V usage is TRBV5-1 and J usage is TRBJ2-1, with TRBD2 matching over 9 bases. Sequencing was done on a sample of peripheral blood. This receptor was obtained from a human donor in a cohort sampled during active COVID-19. DNA of the CDR3: TGCGCCAGCAGCATGGGAGGGACAGCGGGGGGAAATGAGCAGTTCTTC. Translating it yields CASSMGGTAGGNEQFF.